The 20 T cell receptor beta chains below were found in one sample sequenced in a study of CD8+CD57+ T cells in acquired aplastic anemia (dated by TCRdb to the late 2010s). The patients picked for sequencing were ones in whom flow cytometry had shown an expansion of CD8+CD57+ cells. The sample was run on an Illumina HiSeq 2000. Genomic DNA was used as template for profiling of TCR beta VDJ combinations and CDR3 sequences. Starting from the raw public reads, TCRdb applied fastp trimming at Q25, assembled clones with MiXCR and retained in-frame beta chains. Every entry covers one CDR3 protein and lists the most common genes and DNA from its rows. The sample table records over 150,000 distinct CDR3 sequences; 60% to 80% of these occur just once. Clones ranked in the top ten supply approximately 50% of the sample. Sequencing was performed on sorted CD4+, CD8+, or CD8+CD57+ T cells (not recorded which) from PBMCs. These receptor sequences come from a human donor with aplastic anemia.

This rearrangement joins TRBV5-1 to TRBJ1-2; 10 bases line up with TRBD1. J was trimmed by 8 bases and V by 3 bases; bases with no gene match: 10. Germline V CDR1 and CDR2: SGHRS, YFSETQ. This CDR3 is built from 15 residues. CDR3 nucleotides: TGCGCCAGCAGCTCTGGACAGGGGGATATCGGAGGCTACACCTTC. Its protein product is CASSSGQGDIGGYTF.

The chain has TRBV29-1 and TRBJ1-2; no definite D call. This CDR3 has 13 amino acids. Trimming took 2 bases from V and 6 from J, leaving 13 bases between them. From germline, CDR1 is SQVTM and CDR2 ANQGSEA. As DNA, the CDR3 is TGCAGCGTTGAAAAGGAGGGATGGGATGGCTACACCTTC. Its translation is CSVEKEGWDGYTF.

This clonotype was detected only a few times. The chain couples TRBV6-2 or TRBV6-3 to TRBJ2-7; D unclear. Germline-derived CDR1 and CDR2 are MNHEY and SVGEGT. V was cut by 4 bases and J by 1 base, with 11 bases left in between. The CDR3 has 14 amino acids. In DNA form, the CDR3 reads TGTGCCAGCAGTTCTGCGGCGGATTCCTACGAGCAGTACTTC. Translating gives CASSSAADSYEQYF.

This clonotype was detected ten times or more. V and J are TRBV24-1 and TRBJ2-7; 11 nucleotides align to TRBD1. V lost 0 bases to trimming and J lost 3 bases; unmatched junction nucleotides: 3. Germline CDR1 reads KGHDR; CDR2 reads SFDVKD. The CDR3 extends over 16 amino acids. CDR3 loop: CATSDLEGQGVYEQYF. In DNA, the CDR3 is TGTGCCACCAGTGATTTGGAGGGACAGGGGGTCTACGAGCAGTACTTC.

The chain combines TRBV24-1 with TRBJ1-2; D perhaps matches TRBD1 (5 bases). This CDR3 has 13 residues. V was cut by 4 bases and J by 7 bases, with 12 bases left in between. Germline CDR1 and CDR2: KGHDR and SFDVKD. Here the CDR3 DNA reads TGTGCCACCAGTGACCCGGACACCCTTGGCTACACCTTC. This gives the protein CATSDPDTLGYTF.

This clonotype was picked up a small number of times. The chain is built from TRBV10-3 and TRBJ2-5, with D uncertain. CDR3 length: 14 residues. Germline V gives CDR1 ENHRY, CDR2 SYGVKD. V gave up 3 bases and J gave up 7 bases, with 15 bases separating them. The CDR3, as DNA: TGTGCCATCAGTGAACCCAGAGGCGCCAGGACCCAGTACTTC. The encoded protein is CAISEPRGARTQYF.

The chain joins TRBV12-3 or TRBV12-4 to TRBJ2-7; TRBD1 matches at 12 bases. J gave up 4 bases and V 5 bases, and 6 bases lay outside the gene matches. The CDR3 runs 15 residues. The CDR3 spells CASSTGTGGTYEQYF. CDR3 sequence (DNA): TGTGCCAGCAGTACCGGGACAGGGGGCACTTACGAGCAGTACTTC.

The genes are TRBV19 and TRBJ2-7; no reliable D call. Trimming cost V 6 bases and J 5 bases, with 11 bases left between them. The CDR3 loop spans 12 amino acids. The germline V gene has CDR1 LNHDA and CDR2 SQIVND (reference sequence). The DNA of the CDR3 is TGTGCCAGTAGCAAGGCGGTCGACGAGCAGTACTTC. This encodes CASSKAVDEQYF.

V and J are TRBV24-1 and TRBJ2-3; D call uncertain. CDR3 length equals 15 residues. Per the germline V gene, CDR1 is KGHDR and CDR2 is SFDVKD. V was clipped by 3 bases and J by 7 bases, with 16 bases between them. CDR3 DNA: TGTGCCACCAGTGATCGGTCGCTCCTACCCTATACGCAGTATTTT. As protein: CATSDRSLLPYTQYF.

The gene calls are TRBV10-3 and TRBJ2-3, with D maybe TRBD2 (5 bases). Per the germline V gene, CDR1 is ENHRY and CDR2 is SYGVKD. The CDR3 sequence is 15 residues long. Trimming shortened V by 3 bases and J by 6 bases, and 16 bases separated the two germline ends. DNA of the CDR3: TGTGCCATCAGTGACACCGCGAGGGAATCCGATACGCAGTATTTT. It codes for CAISDTARESDTQYF.

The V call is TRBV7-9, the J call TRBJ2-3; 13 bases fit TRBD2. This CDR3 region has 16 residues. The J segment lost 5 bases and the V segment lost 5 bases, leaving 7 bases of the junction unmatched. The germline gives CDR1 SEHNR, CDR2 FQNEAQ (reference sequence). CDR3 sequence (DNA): TGTGCCAGCAGCGGAGGACTAGCGGGAGTTCGAGATACGCAGTATTTT. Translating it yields CASSGGLAGVRDTQYF. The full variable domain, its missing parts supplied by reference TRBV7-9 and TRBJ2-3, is DTGVSQNPRHKITKRGQNVTFRCDPISEHNRLYWYRQTLGQGPEFLTYFQNEAQLEKSRLLSDRFSAERPKGSFSTLEIQRTEQGDSAMYLCASSGGLAGVRDTQYFGPGTRLTVL.

The CDR3 nucleotides are TGTGCCAGCAGCGCGGCAGGGATTGAAGCTTTCTTT. Translating gives CASSAAGIEAFF. V is TRBV9 and J is TRBJ1-1, with D possibly matching TRBD1 (5 bases). V lost 3 bases, J lost 7 bases, and 10 bases lay in between. The CDR3 length is 12 residues. Germline V lookup: CDR1 SGDLS, CDR2 YYNGEE.

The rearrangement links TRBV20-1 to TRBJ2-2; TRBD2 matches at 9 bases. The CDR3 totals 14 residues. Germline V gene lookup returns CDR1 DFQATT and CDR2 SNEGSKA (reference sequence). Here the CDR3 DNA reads TGCAGCGTAGCCGGGCGGGGGGGCACCGGGGAGCTGTTTTTT. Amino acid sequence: CSVAGRGGTGELFF.

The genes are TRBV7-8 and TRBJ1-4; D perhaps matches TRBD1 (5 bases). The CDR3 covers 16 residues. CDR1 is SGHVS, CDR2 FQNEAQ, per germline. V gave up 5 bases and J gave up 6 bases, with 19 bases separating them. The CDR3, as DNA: TGTGCCAGCAGCCCCCTGGGGAGGAGGGGTGATGAAAAACTGTTTTTT. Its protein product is CASSPLGRRGDEKLFF.

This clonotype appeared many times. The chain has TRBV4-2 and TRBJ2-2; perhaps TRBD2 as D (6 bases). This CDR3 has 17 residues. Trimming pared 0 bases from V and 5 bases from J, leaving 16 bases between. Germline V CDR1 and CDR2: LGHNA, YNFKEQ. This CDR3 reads CASSQDRDGSVTGELFF. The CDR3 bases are TGTGCCAGCAGCCAAGATCGAGACGGGAGTGTAACCGGGGAGCTGTTTTTT.

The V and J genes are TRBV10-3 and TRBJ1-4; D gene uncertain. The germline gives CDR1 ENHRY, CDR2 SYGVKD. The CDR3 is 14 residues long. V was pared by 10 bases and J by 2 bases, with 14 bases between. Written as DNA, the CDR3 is TGTGCCAGCAGAAAGATAGACACTAATGAAAAACTGTTTTTT. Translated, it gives CASRKIDTNEKLFF.

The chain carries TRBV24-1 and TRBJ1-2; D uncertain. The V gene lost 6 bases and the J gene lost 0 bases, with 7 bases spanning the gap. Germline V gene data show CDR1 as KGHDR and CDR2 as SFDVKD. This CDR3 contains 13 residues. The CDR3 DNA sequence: TGTGCCACCAGTTCCGAGGCTAACTATGGCTACACCTTC. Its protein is CATSSEANYGYTF.

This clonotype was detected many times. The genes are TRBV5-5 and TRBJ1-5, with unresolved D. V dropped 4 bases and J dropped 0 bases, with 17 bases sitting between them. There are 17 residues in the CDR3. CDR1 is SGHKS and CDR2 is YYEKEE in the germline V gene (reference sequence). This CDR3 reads CASSPLLTPYSNQPQHF. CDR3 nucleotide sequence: TGTGCCAGCAGCCCCCTCTTGACACCCTATAGCAATCAGCCCCAGCATTTT.

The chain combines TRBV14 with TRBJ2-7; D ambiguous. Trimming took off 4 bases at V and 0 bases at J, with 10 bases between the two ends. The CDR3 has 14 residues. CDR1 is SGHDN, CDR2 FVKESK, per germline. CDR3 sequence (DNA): TGTGCCAGCAGCCCCCGACAACTCTCCTACGAGCAGTACTTC. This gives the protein CASSPRQLSYEQYF.

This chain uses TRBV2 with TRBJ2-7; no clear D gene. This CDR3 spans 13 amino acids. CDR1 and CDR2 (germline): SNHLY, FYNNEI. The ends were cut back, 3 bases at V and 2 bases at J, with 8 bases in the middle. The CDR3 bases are TGTGCCAGCAGTGATTTACGGGCCTACGAGCAGTACTTC. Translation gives CASSDLRAYEQYF.